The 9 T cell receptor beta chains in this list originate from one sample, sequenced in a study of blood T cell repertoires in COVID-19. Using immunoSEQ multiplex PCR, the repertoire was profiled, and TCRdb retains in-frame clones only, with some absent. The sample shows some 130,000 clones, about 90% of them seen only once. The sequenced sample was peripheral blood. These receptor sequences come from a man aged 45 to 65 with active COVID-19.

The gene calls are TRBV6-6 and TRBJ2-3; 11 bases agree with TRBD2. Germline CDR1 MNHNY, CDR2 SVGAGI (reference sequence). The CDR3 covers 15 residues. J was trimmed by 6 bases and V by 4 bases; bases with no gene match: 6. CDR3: CASSSILAGGDTQYF. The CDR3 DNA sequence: TGTGCCAGCAGTTCCATCTTAGCGGGGGGGGATACGCAGTATTTT.

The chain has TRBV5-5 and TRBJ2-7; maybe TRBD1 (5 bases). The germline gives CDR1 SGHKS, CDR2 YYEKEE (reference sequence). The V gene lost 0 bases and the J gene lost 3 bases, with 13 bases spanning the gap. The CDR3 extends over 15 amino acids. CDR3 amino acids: CASSLGEGQGYEQYF. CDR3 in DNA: TGTGCCAGCAGCTTGGGGGAAGGGCAGGGCTACGAGCAGTACTTC.

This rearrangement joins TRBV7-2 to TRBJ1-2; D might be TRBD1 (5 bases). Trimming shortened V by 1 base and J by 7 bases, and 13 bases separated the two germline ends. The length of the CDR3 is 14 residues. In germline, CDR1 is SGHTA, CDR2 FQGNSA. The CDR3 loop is CASSLDLRTGGYTF. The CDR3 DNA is TGTGCCAGCAGCTTAGACCTCCGAACAGGTGGCTACACCTTC.

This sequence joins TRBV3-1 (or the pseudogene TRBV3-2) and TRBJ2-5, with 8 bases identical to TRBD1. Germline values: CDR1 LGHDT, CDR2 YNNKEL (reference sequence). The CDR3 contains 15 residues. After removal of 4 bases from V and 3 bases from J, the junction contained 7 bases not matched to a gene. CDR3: CASSLRQGSKETQYF. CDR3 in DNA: TGTGCCAGCAGCCTTCGACAGGGGTCGAAAGAGACCCAGTACTTC.

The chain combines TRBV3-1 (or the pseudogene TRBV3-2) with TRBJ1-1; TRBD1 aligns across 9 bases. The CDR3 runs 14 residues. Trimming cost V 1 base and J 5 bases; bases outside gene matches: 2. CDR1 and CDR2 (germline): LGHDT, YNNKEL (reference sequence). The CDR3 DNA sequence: TGTGCCAGCAGCCAAGTGGACAGGGGTACTGAAGCTTTCTTT. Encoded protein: CASSQVDRGTEAFF.

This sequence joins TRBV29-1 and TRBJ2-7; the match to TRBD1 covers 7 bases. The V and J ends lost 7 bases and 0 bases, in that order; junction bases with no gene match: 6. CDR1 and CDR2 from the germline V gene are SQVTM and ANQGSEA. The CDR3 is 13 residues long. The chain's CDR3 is CSAADRTSYEQYF. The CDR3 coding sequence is TGCAGCGCCGCGGACAGGACCTCCTACGAGCAGTACTTC.

The CDR3 DNA reads as TGTGCCAGAAGCCGAAGGGGCGGAGGGAGCCAAGAGACCCAGTACTTC. Amino acid sequence: CARSRRGGGSQETQYF. The chain links TRBV5-3 to TRBJ2-5, with D possibly TRBD2 on 6 matching bases. TRBV5-3 is assigned to the ORF class and has an uncertain function. V was pared by 4 bases and J by 1 base, with 17 bases between. This CDR3 has 16 residues.

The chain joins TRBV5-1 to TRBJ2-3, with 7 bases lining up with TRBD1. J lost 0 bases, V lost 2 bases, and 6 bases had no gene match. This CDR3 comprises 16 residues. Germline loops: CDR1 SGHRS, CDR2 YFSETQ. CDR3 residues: CASSFLPGQSTDTQYF. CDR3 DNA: TGCGCCAGCAGCTTTCTTCCGGGACAGAGCACAGATACGCAGTATTTT.

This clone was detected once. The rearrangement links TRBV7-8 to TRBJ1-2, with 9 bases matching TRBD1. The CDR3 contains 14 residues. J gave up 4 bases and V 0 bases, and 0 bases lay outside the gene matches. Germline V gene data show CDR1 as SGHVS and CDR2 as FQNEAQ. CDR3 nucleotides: TGTGCCAGCAGCTTAGCGGGACAGGGCTATGGCTACACCTTC. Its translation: CASSLAGQGYGYTF.